This T cell receptor (beta chain) stems from a study of blood T cell repertoires in COVID-19. Study-wide context: Both acute and convalescent COVID-19 samples were obtained from the United States, Italy and Spain.

Study processing details: Reference gene primer amplification gave nucleated cell count estimates. This table comes from immunoSEQ multiplex PCR, and its TCRdb copy is limited to in-frame clones, with some not included. The D gene and trimming were derived from the DNA, and the V and J assignments and clone size from that table. The repertoire holds 60,000 or so clones, just under 80% seen once, with about 25% in the top ten. The source material was peripheral blood. The sequence was obtained from a human donor in a cohort sampled during active COVID-19.

CDR3 nucleotide sequence: TGTGCCAGCAGTCCGCGGACAGGGGCGAATTCACCCCTCCACTTT. Translating gives CASSPRTGANSPLHF. V usage is TRBV27 and J usage is TRBJ1-6, with 9 bases identical to TRBD1. Germline CDR1 MNHEY, CDR2 SMNVEV (reference sequence). The CDR3 runs 15 residues. V was clipped by 5 bases and J by 7 bases; unmatched bases: 6.